A single TCR beta chain is shown here with its context. Its antigen is undetermined. This sample is drawn from a study of CD8 T cells in Susac syndrome. Findings of the study overall: The study recognized that the number of individuals in its TCR sequencing and HLA analysis was relatively small.

With random hexamers, reverse transcription was performed on about 0.45 to 1 ug of RNA. It was immunoSEQ multiplex PCR that amplified TCR beta CDR3 across 54 Vbeta and 13 Jbeta. TCRdb called the immunoSEQ multiplex PCR reads again in MiXCR, with one record for every CDR3 protein. Of 100,000 to 150,000 distinct CDR3 sequences listed, around 94% were seen once; the top ten hold 0.085% to 0.09%. CD8+ and CD4+ T cells taken from blood had their TCR beta sequenced. Negative isolation was used for CD8+ and CD4+ T cells and FACS enrichment for TEMRA cells. The sequenced sample consisted of CD4+ T cells from PBMCs. This clonotype originated in a human donor in good health.

CDR3 in amino acids: CASSQIQGSKNIQYF. The CDR3 DNA reads TGTGCCAGCAGTCAGATCCAGGGTTCCAAAAACATTCAGTACTTC. This chain uses TRBV2 with TRBJ2-4, with D maybe TRBD1 (5 bases). Germline V CDR1 and CDR2: SNHLY, FYNNEI. The CDR3 runs 15 residues. Trimming shortened V by 5 bases and J by 2 bases, and 13 bases separated the two germline ends.